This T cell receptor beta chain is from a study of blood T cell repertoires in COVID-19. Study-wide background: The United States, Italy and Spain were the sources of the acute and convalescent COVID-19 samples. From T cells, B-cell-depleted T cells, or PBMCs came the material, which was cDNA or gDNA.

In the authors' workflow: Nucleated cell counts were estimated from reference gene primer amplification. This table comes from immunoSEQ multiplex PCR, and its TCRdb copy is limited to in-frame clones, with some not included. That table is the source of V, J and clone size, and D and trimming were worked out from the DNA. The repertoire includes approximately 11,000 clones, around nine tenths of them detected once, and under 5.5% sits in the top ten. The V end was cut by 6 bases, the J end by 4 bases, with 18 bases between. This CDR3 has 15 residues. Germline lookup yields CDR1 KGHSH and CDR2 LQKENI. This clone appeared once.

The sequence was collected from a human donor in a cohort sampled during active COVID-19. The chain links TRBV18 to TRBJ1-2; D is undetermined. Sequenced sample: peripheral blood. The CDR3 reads CASSLETEPLYGYTF. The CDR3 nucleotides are TGTGCCAGCTCCCTCGAGACGGAGCCCCTCTATGGCTACACCTTC.